A selection of T cell receptor beta chains follows, all from one sample in a study of blood T cell repertoires in COVID-19. Produced via immunoSEQ multiplex PCR; TCRdb's table is partial and in-frame only. The table shows approximately 320,000 clones, with roughly 90% occurring only once. The specimen was peripheral blood. These receptors were obtained from a woman aged 25 to 45 with COVID-19, enrolled during active disease. CDR3s include the opening cysteine and the closing phenylalanine or tryptophan. Each record gives: D gene, V gene, clone size, J gene, CDR3 protein. D genes are given only for firm matches. Size is omitted from some rows. Given values are once, few, many or a class for expanded clones.

-,TRBV5-1,-,TRBJ2-1,CASSLAGIGEQFF
-,TRBV27,-,TRBJ2-7,CASSLSAGAYEQYF
-,TRBV24-1,once,TRBJ2-2,CATAGGGANTGELFF
TRBD1,TRBV18,-,TRBJ1-6,CASSHRDRANSPLHF
TRBD1,TRBV27,-,TRBJ1-2,CASGSGTGLYGYTF
-,TRBV5-1,once,TRBJ1-4,CASSFTANEKLFF
-,TRBV4-1,-,TRBJ1-1,CASSQDRFNTEAFF
-,TRBV7-9,-,TRBJ1-1,CASNHPTGDNTEAFF
-,TRBV21-1,once,TRBJ2-7,CASSNCEQYF
TRBD1,TRBV14,-,TRBJ1-2,CASSHTGEDGYTF
TRBD2,TRBV5-4,-,TRBJ2-3,CASSRTSGGPSTDTQYF
TRBD1,TRBV3-1/TRBV3-2,-,TRBJ1-3,CASSRYGQALSGNTIYF
TRBD2,TRBV4-1,-,TRBJ2-1,CASSQASGGAGNNEQFF
-,TRBV5-1,many,TRBJ2-1,CASSFDLYNEQFF
TRBD1,TRBV5-6,-,TRBJ2-3,CASSGLRTGGRTDTQYF
-,TRBV2,-,TRBJ1-2,CASKYLAQGPTFPNYGYTF
-,TRBV18,-,TRBJ1-1,CASSPFAGDGDTEAFF
-,TRBV10-3,-,TRBJ2-7,CAINSGLNYEQYF
TRBD2,TRBV10-2,-,TRBJ2-7,CASSGGGRYEQYF
-,TRBV27,-,TRBJ1-2,CASSFIGTSYGYTF
TRBD1,TRBV7-2,-,TRBJ1-1,CASSWGTGGILEAFF
TRBD2,TRBV3-1/TRBV3-2,-,TRBJ2-3,CASSQGTSGGENTQYF
-,TRBV28,-,TRBJ1-4,CASSLGSGGRTNEKLFF
TRBD1,TRBV19,-,TRBJ2-7,CASSMTGGGEQYF
TRBD2,TRBV7-9,-,TRBJ2-7,CASSSTRTSLPSYEQYF
TRBD1,TRBV28,few,TRBJ2-1,CASSLVTRGLDEQFF
-,TRBV6-5,-,TRBJ2-7,CASSPRYGTYEQYF
TRBD2,TRBV11-2,-,TRBJ2-3,CATRLAGGGSKYF
-,TRBV19,-,TRBJ2-3,CASRQTETSTDTQYF
TRBD2,TRBV20-1,-,TRBJ2-1,CSARGLLGTSNEQFF
TRBD1,TRBV9,once,TRBJ1-6,CASSEGRDRPGNSPLHF
-,TRBV27,-,TRBJ2-5,CASSPSSMEQYF
TRBD1,TRBV19,-,TRBJ1-4,CASIYSGTGYEKLFF
-,TRBV24-1,-,TRBJ2-1,CATSDFDSYNEQFF
TRBD1,TRBV30,-,TRBJ1-1,CAWSVGRGTEAFF
-,TRBV18,-,TRBJ2-5,CASSPPAGVGETQYF
-,TRBV10-3,-,TRBJ1-4,CAISESGLFATNEKLFF
-,TRBV27,-,TRBJ2-3,CASATGTDTQYF
-,TRBV5-5,-,TRBJ2-2,CASSLGGNTGELFF
-,TRBV29-1,-,TRBJ2-7,CSVEALGKGDHYEQYF